This is a list of T cell receptor beta chains from one sample in a study of metastatic and nonmetastatic thyroid tumors. TCRdb re-clonotyped the PCR reads through MiXCR. This table has just under 60,000 clones, around 15% appearing once. Sequenced input: blood. Source of these receptors: a male donor with papillary thyroid cancer or a benign thyroid nodule (not recorded which). Some clones in this sample may be carry-over from other donors' samples. Each CDR3 is given with its conserved first and last residue. D genes are given only for firm matches. Not all rows give a size; the values are once, few, many and, for expanded clones, a class.

v_call: TRBV5-6; clone_size: many; j_call: TRBJ2-1; d_call: .; cdr3_nt: TGTGCCAGCAGCTTGGCCGTAAGCGGCCAATTCGATGAGCAGTTCTTC; cdr3_aa: CASSLAVSGQFDEQFF
v_call: TRBV11-2; clone_size: many; j_call: TRBJ2-6; d_call: .; cdr3_nt: TGTGCCAGCGGTGTACAGGGCGACTCTGGGGCCAACGTCCTGACTTTC; cdr3_aa: CASGVQGDSGANVLTF
v_call: TRBV9; clone_size: many; j_call: TRBJ2-3; d_call: TRBD2; cdr3_nt: TGTGCCAGCAGCGTTCGCCAGCGGGAGGCGGGAGATACGCAGTATTTT; cdr3_aa: CASSVRQREAGDTQYF
v_call: TRBV12-3/TRBV12-4; clone_size: many; j_call: TRBJ2-3; d_call: .; cdr3_nt: TGTGCCAGCAGTCGACTAATAAGTACTGGGGGCACAGATACGCAGTATTTT; cdr3_aa: CASSRLISTGGTDTQYF
v_call: TRBV5-6; clone_size: .; j_call: TRBJ1-3; d_call: .; cdr3_nt: TGTGCCGGCAGCTGGCAGAGCTCTGGAAACACCATATATTTT; cdr3_aa: CAGSWQSSGNTIYF
v_call: TRBV19; clone_size: many; j_call: TRBJ1-2; d_call: .; cdr3_nt: TGTGCCAGTCAGCCGGGACACCATTCCGGTGGCTACACCTTC; cdr3_aa: CASQPGHHSGGYTF
v_call: TRBV3-1; clone_size: many; j_call: TRBJ1-3; d_call: .; cdr3_nt: TGTGCCAGCAGCCTAGTAGGGACCAAAAACACCATATATTTT; cdr3_aa: CASSLVGTKNTIYF
v_call: TRBV5-1; clone_size: many; j_call: TRBJ2-2; d_call: .; cdr3_nt: TGCGCCAGCAGCTTTTCCCCGACCAATGGCGGGGAGCTGTTTTTT; cdr3_aa: CASSFSPTNGGELFF
v_call: TRBV2; clone_size: many; j_call: TRBJ2-5; d_call: .; cdr3_nt: TGTGCCAGCAGTGGTGGGGGGGCGGGAGAGACCCAGTACTTC; cdr3_aa: CASSGGGAGETQYF
v_call: TRBV19; clone_size: medium-sized; j_call: TRBJ2-7; d_call: .; cdr3_nt: TGTGCCAGTACCGGCGGGGCAGGGGGGAGCTACGAGCAGTACTTC; cdr3_aa: CASTGGAGGSYEQYF
v_call: TRBV2; clone_size: many; j_call: TRBJ1-6; d_call: TRBD1; cdr3_nt: TGTGCCAGCATTAACAGGGGGCTGGATTCACCCCTCCACTTT; cdr3_aa: CASINRGLDSPLHF
v_call: TRBV30; clone_size: .; j_call: TRBJ1-1; d_call: .; cdr3_nt: TGTGCCCGGACGGGGAGCGGGAACACTGAAGCTTTCTTT; cdr3_aa: CARTGSGNTEAFF
v_call: TRBV28; clone_size: many; j_call: TRBJ2-3; d_call: TRBD1; cdr3_nt: TGTGCCAGCACCTCCTTTGACGGACAGGACACAGATACGCAGTATTTT; cdr3_aa: CASTSFDGQDTDTQYF
v_call: TRBV20-1; clone_size: .; j_call: TRBJ1-1; d_call: .; cdr3_nt: TGCAGTGCTAGGGTAGAGAACACTGAAGCTTTCTTT; cdr3_aa: CSARVENTEAFF
v_call: TRBV7-3; clone_size: many; j_call: TRBJ2-4; d_call: .; cdr3_nt: TGTGCCAGCAGCTTAAATCCCGGAGGCATTCAGTACTTC; cdr3_aa: CASSLNPGGIQYF
v_call: TRBV12-3/TRBV12-4; clone_size: many; j_call: TRBJ1-2; d_call: .; cdr3_nt: TGTGCCAGCAGTCCACCAAGCAGGGGTAACTATGGCTACACCTTC; cdr3_aa: CASSPPSRGNYGYTF
v_call: TRBV3-1; clone_size: .; j_call: TRBJ2-1; d_call: .; cdr3_nt: TGTGCTAGCAGCCAATCCGGCGGGACAGCCTCTGGACTAAGGGCGGGTGAGCAGTTCTTC; cdr3_aa: CASSQSGGTASGLRAGEQFF
v_call: TRBV29-1; clone_size: .; j_call: TRBJ1-4; d_call: .; cdr3_nt: TGCAGCGTTGAGTTACAAGAAAAACTGTCTTTT; cdr3_aa: CSVELQEKLSF
v_call: TRBV7-9; clone_size: many; j_call: TRBJ1-1; d_call: .; cdr3_nt: TGTGCCAGCAGCTCGGTACGGGTGGCCACTGAAGCTTTCTTT; cdr3_aa: CASSSVRVATEAFF
v_call: TRBV7-9; clone_size: .; j_call: TRBJ2-5; d_call: TRBD2; cdr3_nt: TGTGCCAGCAGCTCCAACAAAGCGGGGGAGATCCAAGAGACCCAGTACTTC; cdr3_aa: CASSSNKAGEIQETQYF
v_call: TRBV4-1; clone_size: many; j_call: TRBJ2-7; d_call: TRBD1; cdr3_nt: TGCGCCAGCAGCCAAGTCGCCCTGGGGACAGGGGCCTACGAGCAGTACTTC; cdr3_aa: CASSQVALGTGAYEQYF
v_call: TRBV27; clone_size: many; j_call: TRBJ2-4; d_call: TRBD2; cdr3_nt: TGTGCCAGCAGTTTAAGCCTAGCGGGAGGGCCGGGAAACATTCAGTACTTC; cdr3_aa: CASSLSLAGGPGNIQYF
v_call: TRBV5-6; clone_size: .; j_call: TRBJ2-1; d_call: .; cdr3_nt: TGTGCCAGCAGGTCTGGGACATGGAAAAATGAGCAGTTCTTC; cdr3_aa: CASRSGTWKNEQFF
v_call: TRBV7-6; clone_size: .; j_call: TRBJ1-6; d_call: .; cdr3_nt: TGTGCCAGCAGCTCCGCGGGGTCCCTTAATTCACCCCTCCACTTT; cdr3_aa: CASSSAGSLNSPLHF
v_call: TRBV5-6; clone_size: many; j_call: TRBJ1-2; d_call: .; cdr3_nt: TGTGCCAGCAGCCCCCGGACAGTAAACTTTGGCTACACCTTC; cdr3_aa: CASSPRTVNFGYTF
v_call: TRBV4-1; clone_size: few; j_call: TRBJ1-6; d_call: .; cdr3_nt: TGCGCCAGCAGCCAAGATCCATTGGGAAAGGTCGGTTCACCCCTCCACTTT; cdr3_aa: CASSQDPLGKVGSPLHF
v_call: TRBV6-1; clone_size: .; j_call: TRBJ2-1; d_call: TRBD2; cdr3_nt: TGTGCCAGCAGCCCCGGGACTATCGTGAACAATGAGCAGTTCTTC; cdr3_aa: CASSPGTIVNNEQFF
v_call: TRBV18; clone_size: many; j_call: TRBJ1-6; d_call: .; cdr3_nt: TGTGCCAGCTCACCCGGACGATATAATTCACCCCTCCACTTT; cdr3_aa: CASSPGRYNSPLHF